The subject of this entry is one T cell receptor beta chain. What antigen it recognizes has not been identified. Since the receptor is from a mouse, mouse gene names and germline sequences apply. Cells from mouse cutaneous lymph nodes were pooled, stained for CD4, CD8alpha, NKG2D, NKG2ACE and other markers, and then sorted on a BD Influx. This sample is part of a study of CD8+ T cells in alopecia areata listed by TCRdb under 2018. About the full investigation: Skin from C3H/HeJ donors with spontaneous alopecia (roughly 6-13 months old) was grafted onto female C3H/HeJ recipients that were roughly 7-10 weeks old. To study T cell clonal expansion in alopecia areata, the researchers applied high-throughput TCRbeta sequencing to both the C3H/HeJ mouse model and human patients. Scalp tissue and sorted CD4+ and CD8+ peripheral blood T cells from patchy and totalis/universalis alopecia areata patients and from healthy controls were covered by human TCRbeta sequencing. Scalp clonality was compared across normal scalp (n=4), patchy alopecia areata scalp (n=8), and alopecia totalis/universalis scalp (n=8). The RNA source kit depended on sample type: the PAXgene miRNA kit for fixed scalp, the miRNeasy kit for PBMCs, and the RNeasy kit for mouse skin. TCRbeta CDR3 regions were amplified by immunoSEQ multiplex PCR using 35 Vbeta forward and 13 Jbeta reverse primers.

Results and caveats for the whole study, not just this receptor: Unlike mouse skin, which is dominated by gammadelta T cells, normal human skin has resident alphabeta T cells that are also sequenced, and this complicates analysis of the scalp TCR repertoire. Compared with normal scalp, lesional scalp, particularly in alopecia totalis/universalis, had higher clonality and more expanded CD8+ clones, which suggests antigenic drive. TCR sequences shared between patients were less clear than in mice, possibly partly because of HLA diversity in the patient population.

Libraries were made using the immunoSEQ multiplex PCR assay. For TCR sequencing, RNA was extracted from every sample and reverse transcribed into cDNA to serve as template. SuperScript III was used for first-strand cDNA synthesis, primed with a 2:1 mix of oligo-dT and random hexamers. A synthetic immune receptor repertoire was used to measure amplification bias, and any remaining bias was corrected computationally. Sequencing of the libraries was done on Illumina HiSeq with 60 bp reads that cover the CDR3, reading from J toward V. The original methods were these. Raw reads were preprocessed for error removal, and CDR3 was defined according to IMGT conventions as running from the conserved cysteine to phenylalanine. Clonality was computed by normalizing Shannon entropy by log2 of the number of productive unique TCRs and subtracting the result from 1. CD4 or CD8 identity of scalp clones was inferred by cross-referencing scalp TCRbeta sequences with sorted blood CD4 and CD8 repertoires. TCRdb retrieved this table from immuneACCESS and kept in-frame rearrangements only. Not all clones are present; in checked studies, unresolved V genes account for under half, and no reason is known for the remainder. The V and J calls and clone size come from that table; D and trimming were worked out from the DNA. The table for this sample lists roughly 260,000 clones, none of them counted only once. More than 0.95% of the sample belongs to the ten largest clones.

Sequenced material: CD4+ T cells sorted from a lymph node. This clonotype originated in a C3H/HeJ mouse with alopecia areata. This mouse strain bears the MHC haplotype H2-k.

Partial CDR3 DNA: TGTGCCAGCAGCTCGGGACTGTCTTAT. This sequence encodes CASSSGLSY. The complete CDR3 sequence is CASSSGLSYEQYF. Here the chain combines TRBV5 and TRBJ2-7, with 7 middle bases fitting TRBD2. Coverage ceases 4 residues before the CDR3 finishes, and the germline J gene fills in the end. As encoded in the germline V gene (reference sequence), CDR1 is LGHNA while CDR2 is YNLKQL. The CDR3 runs 13 amino acids, cysteine and phenylalanine included. The CDR3 was read in part: 27 bases, with the frame set at base 1.